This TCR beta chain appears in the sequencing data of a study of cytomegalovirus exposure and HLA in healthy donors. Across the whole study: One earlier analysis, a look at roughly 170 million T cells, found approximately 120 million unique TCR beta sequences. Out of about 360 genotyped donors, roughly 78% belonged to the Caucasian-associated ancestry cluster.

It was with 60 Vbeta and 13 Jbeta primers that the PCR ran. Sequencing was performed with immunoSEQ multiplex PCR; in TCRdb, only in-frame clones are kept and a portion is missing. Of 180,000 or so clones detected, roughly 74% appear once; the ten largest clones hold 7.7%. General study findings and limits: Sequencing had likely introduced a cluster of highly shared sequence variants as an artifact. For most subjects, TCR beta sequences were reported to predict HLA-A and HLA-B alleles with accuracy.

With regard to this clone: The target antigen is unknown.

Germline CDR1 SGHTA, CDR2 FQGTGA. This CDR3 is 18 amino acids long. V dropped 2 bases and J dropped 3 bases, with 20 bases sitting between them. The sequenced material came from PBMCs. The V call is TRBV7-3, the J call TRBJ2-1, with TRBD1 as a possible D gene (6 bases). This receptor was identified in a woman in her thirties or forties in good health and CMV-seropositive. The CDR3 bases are TGTGCCAGCAGCTTAGAGTATCCGGCCAGGGGTCACTACAATGAGCAGTTCTTC. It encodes CASSLEYPARGHYNEQFF.